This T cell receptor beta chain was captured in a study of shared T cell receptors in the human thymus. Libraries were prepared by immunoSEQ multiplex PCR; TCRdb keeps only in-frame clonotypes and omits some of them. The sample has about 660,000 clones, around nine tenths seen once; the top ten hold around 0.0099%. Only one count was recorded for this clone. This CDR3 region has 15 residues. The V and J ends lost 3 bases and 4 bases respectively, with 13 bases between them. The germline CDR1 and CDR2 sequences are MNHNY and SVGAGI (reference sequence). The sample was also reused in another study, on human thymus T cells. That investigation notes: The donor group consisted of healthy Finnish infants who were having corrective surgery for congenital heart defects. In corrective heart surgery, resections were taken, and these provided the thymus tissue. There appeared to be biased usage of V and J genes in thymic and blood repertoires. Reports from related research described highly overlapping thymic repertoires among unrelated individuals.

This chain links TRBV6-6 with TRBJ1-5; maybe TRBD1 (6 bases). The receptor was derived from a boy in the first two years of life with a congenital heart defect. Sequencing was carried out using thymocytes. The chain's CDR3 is CASSYWGQLNQPQHF. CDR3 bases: TGTGCCAGCAGTTATTGGGGGCAGCTTAATCAGCCCCAGCATTTT.